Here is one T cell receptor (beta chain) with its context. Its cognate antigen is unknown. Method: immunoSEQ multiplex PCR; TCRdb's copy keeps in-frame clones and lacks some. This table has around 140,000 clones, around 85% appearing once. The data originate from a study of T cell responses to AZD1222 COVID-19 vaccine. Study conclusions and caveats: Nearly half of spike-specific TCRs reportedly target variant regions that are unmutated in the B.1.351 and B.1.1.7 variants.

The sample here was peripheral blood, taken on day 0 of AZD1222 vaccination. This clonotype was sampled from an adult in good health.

CDR3 sequence (DNA): TGTGCCAGCAGCCACCTCCTTAAACGCACAGATACGCAGTATTTT. Its translation is CASSHLLKRTDTQYF. The rearrangement joins TRBV7-9 to TRBJ2-3, with D unresolved. There are 15 residues in the CDR3. Germline V gene lookup returns CDR1 SEHNR and CDR2 FQNEAQ (reference sequence). V shed 5 bases and J shed 1 base, with 13 bases lying between them.